Many counts were recorded for the clone carrying this T cell receptor (beta chain). Its antigen is undetermined. TCRdb recomputed calls from the reads with MiXCR, one row per CDR3 protein. The sample has roughly 250,000 distinct CDR3 sequences; roughly 12% are singletons. These data are taken from a study of T cell repertoires in cytomegalovirus infection. Study-wide findings and caveats: HLA-C-restricted TCR beta clonotypes specific for CMV led the ex vivo response.

Trimming took off 8 bases at V and 1 base at J, with 16 bases between the two ends. This CDR3 region has 15 residues. CDR1 and CDR2 (germline): MNHEY, SVGEGT. Sequencing was carried out using PBMCs. The chain uses TRBV6-2 or TRBV6-3 and TRBJ2-3; D assignment may be TRBD1 or TRBD2 (6 bases each). The clonotype originates from a human donor in good health (CMV status not recorded). Some clones in this sample may be carry-over from other donors' samples. The CDR3 loop is CASHSRGVGTDTQYF. CDR3 sequence (DNA): TGTGCCAGCCATAGTAGGGGGGTAGGCACAGATACGCAGTATTTT.